Detailed here is one TCR beta chain. The CDR3 spans 13 residues. Germline values: CDR1 MRHNA, CDR2 SNTAGT. J lost 9 bases, V lost 6 bases, and 7 bases had no gene match. These data come from a study of blood T cell repertoires in COVID-19. As for the study in general: Sites across the United States, Italy and Spain contributed samples from acute and convalescent COVID-19. In each case, the material was cDNA or gDNA derived from T cells, B-cell-depleted T cells, or PBMCs.

Per the study methods: How many nucleated cells were present was estimated from reference gene primer amplification. Profiled with immunoSEQ multiplex PCR; TCRdb holds only in-frame clones, not every one. D and trimming were read from the DNA, whereas the V and J calls and clone size are those reported in that table. The sample has 200,000 to 300,000 clones, nearly 90% seen once. The rearrangement joins TRBV6-4 to TRBJ2-1; 8 bases line up with TRBD2. What was sequenced was peripheral blood. This sequence was found in a man aged 18 to 35 with active or convalescent COVID-19. In nucleotides, the CDR3 is TGTGCCAGCAGCTTGCGGACTAGCAGTGAGCAGTTCTTC. Translation gives CASSLRTSSEQFF.